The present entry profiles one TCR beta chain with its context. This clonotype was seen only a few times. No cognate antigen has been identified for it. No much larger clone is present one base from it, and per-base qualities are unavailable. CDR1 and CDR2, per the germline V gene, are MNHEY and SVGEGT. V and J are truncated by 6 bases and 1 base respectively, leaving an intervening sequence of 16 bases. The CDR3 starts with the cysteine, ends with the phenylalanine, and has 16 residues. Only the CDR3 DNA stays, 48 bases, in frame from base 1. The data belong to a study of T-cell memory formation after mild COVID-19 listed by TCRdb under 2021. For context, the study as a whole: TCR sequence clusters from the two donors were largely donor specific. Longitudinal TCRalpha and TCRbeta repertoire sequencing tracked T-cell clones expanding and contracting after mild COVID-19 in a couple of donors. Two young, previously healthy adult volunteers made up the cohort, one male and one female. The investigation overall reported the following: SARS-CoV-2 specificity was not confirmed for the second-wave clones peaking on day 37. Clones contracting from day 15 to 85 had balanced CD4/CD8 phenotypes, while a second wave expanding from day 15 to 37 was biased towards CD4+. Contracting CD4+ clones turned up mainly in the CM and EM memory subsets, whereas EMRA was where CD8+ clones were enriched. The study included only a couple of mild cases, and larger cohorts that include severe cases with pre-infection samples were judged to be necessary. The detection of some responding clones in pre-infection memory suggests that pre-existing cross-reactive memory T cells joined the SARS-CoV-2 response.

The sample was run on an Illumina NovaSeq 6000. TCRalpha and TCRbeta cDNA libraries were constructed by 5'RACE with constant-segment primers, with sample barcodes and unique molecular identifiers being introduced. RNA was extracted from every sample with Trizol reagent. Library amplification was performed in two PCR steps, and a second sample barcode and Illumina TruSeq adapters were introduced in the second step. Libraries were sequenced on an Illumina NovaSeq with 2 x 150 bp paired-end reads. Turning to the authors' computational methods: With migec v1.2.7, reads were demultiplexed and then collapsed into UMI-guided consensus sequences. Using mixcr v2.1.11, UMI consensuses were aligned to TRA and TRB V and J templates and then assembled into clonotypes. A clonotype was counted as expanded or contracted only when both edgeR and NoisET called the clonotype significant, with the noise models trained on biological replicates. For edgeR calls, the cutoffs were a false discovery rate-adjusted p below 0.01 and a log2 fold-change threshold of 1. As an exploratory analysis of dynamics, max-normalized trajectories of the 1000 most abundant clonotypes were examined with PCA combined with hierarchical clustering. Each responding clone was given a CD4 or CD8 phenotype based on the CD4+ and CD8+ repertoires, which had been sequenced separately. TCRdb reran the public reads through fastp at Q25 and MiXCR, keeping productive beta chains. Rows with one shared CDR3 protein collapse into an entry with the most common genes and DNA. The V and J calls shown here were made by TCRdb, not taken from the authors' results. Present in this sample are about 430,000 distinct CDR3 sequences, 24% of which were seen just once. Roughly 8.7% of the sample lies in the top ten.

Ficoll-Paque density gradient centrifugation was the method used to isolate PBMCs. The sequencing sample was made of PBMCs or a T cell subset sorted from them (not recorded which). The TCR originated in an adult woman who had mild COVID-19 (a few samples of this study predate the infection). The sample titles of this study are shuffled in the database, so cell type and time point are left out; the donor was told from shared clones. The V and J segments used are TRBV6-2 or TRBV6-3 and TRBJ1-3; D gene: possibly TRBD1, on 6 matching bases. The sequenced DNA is TGTGCCAGCAGGGATCCAGTTGGACAGTCTGGAAACACCATATATTTT. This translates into CASRDPVGQSGNTIYF.